The next 10 T cell receptor beta chains were all read from a single sample in a study of blood T cell repertoires in COVID-19. Clones were sequenced by immunoSEQ multiplex PCR, and TCRdb holds only the in-frame ones, with some missing. The sample has some 140,000 clones; about 80% are singletons. Sequencing used peripheral blood. These receptors all stem from a woman aged 55-70 years with acute or convalescent COVID-19.

The chain has TRBV30 and TRBJ1-1; TRBD1 might be the D (5 bases). Per the germline V gene, CDR1 is GTSNPN and CDR2 is SVGIG (reference sequence). With 4 bases removed from V and 1 base from J, the gap between germline ends came to 13 bases. This CDR3 comprises 14 residues. The CDR3 region is CAWIRQNTNTEAFF. CDR3 DNA sequence: TGTGCCTGGATCCGACAGAATACGAACACTGAAGCTTTCTTT.

This clone was detected a few times. The genes are TRBV6-2 or TRBV6-3 and TRBJ2-7; 11 positions match TRBD1. There are 16 residues in the CDR3. The germline gives CDR1 MNHEY, CDR2 SVGEGT. V dropped 0 bases and J dropped 4; count of bases not matched to a gene: 5. The CDR3 loop reads CASSYSRTGGRYEQYV. The CDR3 nucleotides are TGTGCCAGCAGTTACTCCCGGACAGGGGGCAGGTACGAGCAGTACGTC.

This rearrangement joins TRBV5-4 to TRBJ2-3; perhaps TRBD2 as D (5 bases). Per germline, CDR1 SGHNT and CDR2 YYREEE (reference sequence). The CDR3 loop spans 15 amino acids. With 0 bases removed from V and 1 base from J, the gap between germline ends came to 9 bases. The CDR3 coding sequence is TGTGCCAGCAGCTTGGGAGGTAGCGGCACAGATACGCAGTATTTT. Amino acids: CASSLGGSGTDTQYF.

Only a few counts were recorded for this clone. CDR3 nucleotide sequence: TGCGCCAGCAGCTTTAACAGGGGTGCGGGCTACACCTTC. Translation gives CASSFNRGAGYTF. The chain joins TRBV5-1 to TRBJ1-2; 7 nucleotides match TRBD1. The CDR3 length is 13 residues. Germline lookup yields CDR1 SGHRS and CDR2 YFSETQ. The trim removed 2 bases at V and 8 bases at J, leaving 6 bases unmatched.

J is TRBJ1-3 and V is TRBV28, with 10 bases fitting TRBD1. The V and J ends lost 4 bases and 0 bases, in that order; junction bases with no gene match: 12. The CDR3 extends over 19 amino acids. Germline V gene sequence: CDR1 MDHEN, CDR2 SYDVKM. CDR3 coding DNA: TGTGCCAGCAGTTACGACCTCGGGACAGGGGCCAACTCTGGAAACACCATATATTTT. Translated, it gives CASSYDLGTGANSGNTIYF. Complete variable domain (other parts from reference TRBV28 and TRBJ1-3): DVKVTQSSRYLVKRTGEKVFLECVQDMDHENMFWYRQDPGLGLRLIYFSYDVKMKEKGDIPEGYSVSREKKERFSLILESASTNQTSMYLCASSYDLGTGANSGNTIYFGEGSWLTVV.

This chain links TRBV27 with TRBJ1-5; tentative D call: TRBD1 (5 bases). CDR1 and CDR2 from the germline V gene are MNHEY and SMNVEV (reference sequence). V lost 1 base, J lost 5 bases, and 12 bases lay in between. The CDR3 is made up of 15 amino acids. CDR3 protein: CASSLFVGTHQPQHF. DNA for the CDR3: TGTGCCAGCAGTTTATTCGTGGGGACTCATCAGCCCCAGCATTTT.

In DNA form, the CDR3 reads TGTGCCAGCAGTTTAAACAGGGGCACTGAAGCTTTCTTT. Its protein product is CASSLNRGTEAFF. V and J are TRBV27 and TRBJ1-1, with 7 positions matching TRBD1. The germline V gene has CDR1 MNHEY and CDR2 SMNVEV (reference sequence). This CDR3 contains 13 residues. After removal of 2 bases from V and 4 bases from J, the junction contained 1 base not matched to a gene.

This clone was counted once. The chain uses TRBV1 and TRBJ1-5; the table's D call of TRBD1 was not tested on the DNA. TRBV1 is annotated as a pseudogene. The CDR3 runs to 16 residues. The CDR3 loop reads CTSSHAGQYSNQPQHF. As DNA, the CDR3 is TGCACCAGCAGCCACGCAGGACAGTATAGCAATCAGCCCCAGCATTTT.

The chain has TRBV10-3 and TRBJ2-2, with 9 nucleotides matching TRBD1. This CDR3 region has 15 residues. The V and J ends lost 4 bases and 6 bases, in that order; junction bases with no gene match: 6. The V gene's germline CDR1 is ENHRY and CDR2 SYGVKD. The DNA of the CDR3 is TGTGCCATCAGTGGGGGACAGGGCGGGCCCGGGGAGCTGTTTTTT. Amino acids: CAISGGQGGPGELFF.

The J gene is TRBJ1-1, the V gene TRBV18; 9 bases are shared with TRBD1. The CDR3 spans 16 residues. V lost 4 bases to trimming and J lost 1 base; unmatched junction nucleotides: 7. Per the germline V gene, CDR1 is KGHSH and CDR2 is LQKENI. CDR3 nucleotides: TGTGCCAGCTCACGGAGACAGGGGGGGACGAACACTGAAGCTTTCTTT. Amino acid sequence: CASSRRQGGTNTEAFF. The whole variable domain, filled in from reference TRBV18 and TRBJ1-1, reads NAGVMQNPRHLVRRRGQEARLRCSPMKGHSHVYWYRQLPEEGLKFMVYLQKENIIDESGMPKERFSAEFPKEGPSILRIQQVVRGDSAAYFCASSRRQGGTNTEAFFGQGTRLTVV.